This TCR beta chain emerged from a study of regulatory T cells in long-lasting Graves disease. Germline assignment: CDR1 SNHLY and CDR2 FYNNEI. The germline V and J ends were trimmed by 1 base and 0 bases, with 13 bases remaining between them. This CDR3 is built from 17 residues. Building of the TCR beta libraries involved iRepertoire HTBI primers and Arm-PCR of CDR3 regions. TCRdb called the multiplex PCR reads again in MiXCR, with one record for every CDR3 protein. The sample has about 400,000 distinct CDR3 sequences; roughly 15% are singletons. This sample's time point: newly diagnosed GD, antithyroid drugs for less than 3 months. Construction of the TCR library relied on RNA isolated from PBMCs. The same data also went into a second study, on T cells in Graves' hyperthyroidism and ophthalmopathy. That study reports: Most thyroid clonotypes expanded above 0.001 appeared in blood too.

Sequenced material: peripheral blood mononuclear cells (PBMCs), taken at new diagnosis, from a patient treated with antithyroid drugs. The sequence derives from a woman between 18 and 29 years old with Graves disease. The chain joins TRBV2 to TRBJ1-3, with D perhaps TRBD1 (5 bases). This CDR3 is CASSEETGRFSGNTIYF. The CDR3 DNA sequence: TGTGCCAGCAGTGAAGAGACGGGACGCTTCTCTGGAAACACCATATATTTT.